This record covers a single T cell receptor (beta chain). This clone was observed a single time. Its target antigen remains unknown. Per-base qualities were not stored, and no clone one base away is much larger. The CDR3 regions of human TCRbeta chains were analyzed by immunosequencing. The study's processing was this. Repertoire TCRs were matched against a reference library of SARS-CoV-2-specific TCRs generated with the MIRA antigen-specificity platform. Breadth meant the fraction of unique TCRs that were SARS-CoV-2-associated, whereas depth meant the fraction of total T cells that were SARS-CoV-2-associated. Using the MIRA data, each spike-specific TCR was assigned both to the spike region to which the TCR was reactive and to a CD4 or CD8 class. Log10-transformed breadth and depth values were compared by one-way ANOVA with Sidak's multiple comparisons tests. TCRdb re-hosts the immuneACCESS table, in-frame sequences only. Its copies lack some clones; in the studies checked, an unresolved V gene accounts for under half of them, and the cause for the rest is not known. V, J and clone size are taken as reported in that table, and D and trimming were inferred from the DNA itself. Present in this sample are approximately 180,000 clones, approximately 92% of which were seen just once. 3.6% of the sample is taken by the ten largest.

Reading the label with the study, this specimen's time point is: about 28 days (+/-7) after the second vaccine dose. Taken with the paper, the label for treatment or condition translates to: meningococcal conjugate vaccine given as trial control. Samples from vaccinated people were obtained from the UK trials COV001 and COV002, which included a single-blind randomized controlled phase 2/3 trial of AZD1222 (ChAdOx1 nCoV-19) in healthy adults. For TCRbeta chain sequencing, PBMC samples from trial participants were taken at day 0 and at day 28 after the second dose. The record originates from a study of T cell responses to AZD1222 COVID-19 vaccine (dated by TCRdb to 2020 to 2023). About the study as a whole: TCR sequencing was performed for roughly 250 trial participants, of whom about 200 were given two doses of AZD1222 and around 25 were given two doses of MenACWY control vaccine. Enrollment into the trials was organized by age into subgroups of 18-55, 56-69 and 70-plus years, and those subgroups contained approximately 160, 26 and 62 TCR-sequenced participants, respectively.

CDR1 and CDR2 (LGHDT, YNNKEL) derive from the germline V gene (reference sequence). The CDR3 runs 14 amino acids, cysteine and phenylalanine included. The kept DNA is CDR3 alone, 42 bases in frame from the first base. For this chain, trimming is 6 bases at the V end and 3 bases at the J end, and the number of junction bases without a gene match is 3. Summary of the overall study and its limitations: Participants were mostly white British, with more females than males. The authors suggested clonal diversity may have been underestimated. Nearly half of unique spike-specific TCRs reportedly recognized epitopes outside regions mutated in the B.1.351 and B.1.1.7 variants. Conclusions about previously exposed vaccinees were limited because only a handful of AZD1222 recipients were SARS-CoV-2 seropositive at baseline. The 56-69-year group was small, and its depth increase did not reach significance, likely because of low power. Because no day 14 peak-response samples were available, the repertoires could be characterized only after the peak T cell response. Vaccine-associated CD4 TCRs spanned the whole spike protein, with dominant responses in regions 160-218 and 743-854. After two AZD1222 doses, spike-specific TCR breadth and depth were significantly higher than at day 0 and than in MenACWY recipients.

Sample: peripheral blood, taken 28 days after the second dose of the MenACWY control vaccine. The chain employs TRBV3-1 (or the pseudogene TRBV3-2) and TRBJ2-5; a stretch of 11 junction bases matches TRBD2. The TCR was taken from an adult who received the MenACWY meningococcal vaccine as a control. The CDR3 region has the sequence CASSSTSGKETQYF. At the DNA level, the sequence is TGTGCCAGCAGTTCGACTAGCGGGAAAGAGACCCAGTACTTC.